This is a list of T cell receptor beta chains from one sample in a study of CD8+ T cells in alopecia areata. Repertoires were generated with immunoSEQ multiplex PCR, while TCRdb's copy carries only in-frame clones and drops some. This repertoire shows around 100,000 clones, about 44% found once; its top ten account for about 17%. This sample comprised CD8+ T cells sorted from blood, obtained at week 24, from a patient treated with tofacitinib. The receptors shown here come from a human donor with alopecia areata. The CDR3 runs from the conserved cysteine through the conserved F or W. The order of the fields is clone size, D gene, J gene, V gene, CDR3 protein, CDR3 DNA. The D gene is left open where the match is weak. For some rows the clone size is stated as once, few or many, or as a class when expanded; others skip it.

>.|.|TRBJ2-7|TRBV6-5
CASSYSNSYEQYF
TGTGCCAGCAGTTACTCGAATAGCTACGAGCAGTACTTC
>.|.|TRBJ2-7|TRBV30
CAWSFGRADEQYF
TGTGCCTGGAGTTTCGGCAGGGCGGACGAGCAGTACTTC
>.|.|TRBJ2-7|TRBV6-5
CASSAPGPKYEQYF
TGTGCCAGCAGTGCTCCGGGACCGAAGTACGAGCAGTACTTC
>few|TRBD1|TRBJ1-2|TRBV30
CAWTVTGDGYTF
TGTGCCTGGACCGTGACAGGGGATGGCTACACCTTC
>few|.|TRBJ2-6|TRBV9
CASSAWGSGANVLTF
TGTGCCAGCAGCGCCTGGGGCTCTGGGGCCAACGTCCTGACTTTC
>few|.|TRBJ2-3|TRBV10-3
CAISESLGDTQYF
TGTGCCATCAGTGAGTCATTAGGGGATACGCAGTATTTT
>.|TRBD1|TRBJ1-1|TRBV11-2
CASSHGTGTGNTEAFF
TGTGCCAGCAGCCACGGGACAGGGACTGGGAACACTGAAGCTTTCTTT
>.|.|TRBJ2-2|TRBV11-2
CASSLGMGQSELFF
TGTGCCAGCAGCTTAGGAATGGGCCAGTCGGAGCTGTTTTTT
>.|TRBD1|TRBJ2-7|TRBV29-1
CSVDAGTGPYEQYF
TGCAGCGTCGACGCCGGGACAGGGCCCTACGAGCAGTACTTC
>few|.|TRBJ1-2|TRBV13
CASSNHVGDVSSGYTF
TGTGCCAGCAGCAATCACGTAGGGGACGTTAGTAGTGGCTACACCTTC
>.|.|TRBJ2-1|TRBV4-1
CASSQDSRDEQFF
TGCGCCAGCAGCCAAGATTCGCGGGATGAGCAGTTCTTC
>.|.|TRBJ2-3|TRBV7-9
CASSFPRDTQYF
TGTGCCAGCAGCTTTCCTAGGGATACGCAGTATTTT
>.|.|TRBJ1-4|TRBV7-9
CASSSGTAHEKLFF
TGTGCCAGCAGTTCCGGGACGGCCCATGAAAAACTGTTTTTT
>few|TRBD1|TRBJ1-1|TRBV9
CASSVGTGFEAFF
TGTGCCAGCAGCGTAGGGACAGGTTTTGAAGCTTTCTTT
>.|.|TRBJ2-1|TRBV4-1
CASSQETGGSNEQFF
TGCGCCAGCAGCCAAGAAACAGGTGGTTCCAATGAGCAGTTCTTC
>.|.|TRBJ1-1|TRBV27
CASSSSRLEAFF
TGTGCCAGCAGTTCCAGTAGACTTGAAGCTTTCTTT
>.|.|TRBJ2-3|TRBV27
CASSSRTVRHTDTQYF
TGTGCCAGCAGTTCGCGGACAGTTCGCCACACAGATACGCAGTATTTT
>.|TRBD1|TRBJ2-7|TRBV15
CATSRVRQGVYEQYF
TGTGCCACCAGCAGAGTTCGCCAGGGGGTTTACGAGCAGTACTTC